These 17 T cell receptor beta chains share one sample of origin, sequenced in a study of blood T cell repertoires in COVID-19. The method was immunoSEQ multiplex PCR; TCRdb's version includes in-frame clones alone and lacks a portion of them. The repertoire holds some 170,000 clones, about 80% seen once, with roughly 8.1% in the top ten. Sequenced input: peripheral blood. These receptors originate from a woman in her seventies with acute or convalescent COVID-19.

This sequence joins TRBV18 and TRBJ1-2, with TRBD1 as a possible D gene (5 bases). V was shortened by 3 bases and J by 4 bases, with 18 bases between the two germline ends. CDR1 and CDR2 (germline): KGHSH, LQKENI. The CDR3 sequence is 16 residues long. The CDR3 region is CASSPTNGGTLYGYTF. CDR3 sequence (DNA): TGTGCCAGCTCACCCACGAACGGGGGTACCCTCTATGGCTACACCTTC.

The table lists this clone with a few counts. CDR3 sequence: CASSVGQGSIYTF. CDR3 nucleotide sequence: TGCGCCAGCAGCGTGGGACAGGGGAGTATCTACACCTTC. The rearrangement uses TRBV5-1 and TRBJ1-2, with 10 bases identical to TRBD1. The CDR3 loop spans 13 amino acids. Germline lookup yields CDR1 SGHRS and CDR2 YFSETQ. With 4 bases clipped from V and 10 bases from J, the junction kept 7 bases outside the gene matches.

CDR3 sequence reads: CASSFPGQGFETQYF. CDR3 bases: TGTGCCAGCAGCTTTCCGGGACAGGGTTTTGAGACCCAGTACTTC. The rearrangement uses TRBV5-6 and TRBJ2-5; TRBD1 matches 9 bases. CDR1 is SGHDT and CDR2 is YYEEEE in the germline V gene. This CDR3 comprises 15 residues. Trimming cost V 2 bases and J 5 bases; bases outside gene matches: 7.

This clone appeared a single time. This sequence joins TRBV4-2 and TRBJ1-1; D might be TRBD1 (6 bases). Germline CDR1 and CDR2: LGHNA and YNFKEQ. V lost 4 bases, J lost 0 bases, and 18 bases lay in between. CDR3 length equals 17 residues. The CDR3: CASSPAGANLLNTEAFF. CDR3 coding DNA: TGTGCCAGCAGCCCCGCGGGGGCCAATCTCCTGAACACTGAAGCTTTCTTT.

The J gene is TRBJ2-1, the V gene TRBV10-1; D not resolved. Germline V gene sequence: CDR1 WNHNN, CDR2 SYGVQD (reference sequence). The CDR3 totals 9 residues. Between the trimmed V and J ends, which lost 8 bases and 12 bases, there was a span of 8 bases. CDR3 bases: TGCGCCAGCTGCCTAGGGCAGTTCTTC. It codes for CASCLGQFF.

The chain employs TRBV5-3 and TRBJ2-4, with a weak D call TRBD2 (6 bases). TRBV5-3 counts as an open reading frame of uncertain function. The CDR3 consists of 18 residues. V lost 4 bases, J lost 0 bases, and 20 bases lay in between. In DNA form, the CDR3 reads TGTGCCAGAAGCGACCGGACTAACGGGAGCGTAGCCAAAAACATTCAGTACTTC. Translating it yields CARSDRTNGSVAKNIQYF.

This clone was counted a single time. The gene calls are TRBV5-1 and TRBJ2-2, with TRBD2 identical over 16 bases. After removal of 2 bases from V and 4 bases from J, the junction contained 5 bases not matched to a gene. CDR1 is SGHRS, CDR2 YFSETQ, per germline. CDR3 size: 18 residues. The CDR3 spells CASSLGTSGRATTGELFF. As DNA, the CDR3 is TGCGCCAGCAGCTTAGGGACTAGCGGGAGGGCCACCACCGGGGAGCTGTTTTTT. Using reference TRBV5-1 and TRBJ2-2 for the parts outside the CDR3, the full variable domain is KAGVTQTPRYLIKTRGQQVTLSCSPISGHRSVSWYQQTPGQGLQFLFEYFSETQRNKGNFPGRFSGRQFSNSRSEMNVSTLELGDSALYLCASSLGTSGRATTGELFFGEGSRLTVL.

The CDR3 is CAISEWGTGEGNTIYF. The DNA of the CDR3 is TGTGCCATCAGTGAATGGGGGACAGGGGAAGGAAACACCATATATTTT. This rearrangement joins TRBV10-3 to TRBJ1-3; 10 nucleotides line up with TRBD1. With 3 bases clipped from V and 4 bases from J, the junction kept 6 bases outside the gene matches. Germline V gene lookup returns CDR1 ENHRY and CDR2 SYGVKD. This CDR3 is built from 16 residues.

The genes are TRBV10-1 and TRBJ1-1, with 9 bases aligning to TRBD1. V shed 6 bases, J shed 5 bases, and the junction held 7 bases outside the gene matches. The CDR3 has 14 residues. In germline, CDR1 is WNHNN, CDR2 SYGVQD (reference sequence). This chain's CDR3 is CASSAGTGSTEAFF. CDR3 coding DNA: TGCGCCAGCAGCGCCGGGACAGGGTCAACTGAAGCTTTCTTT.

The rearrangement uses TRBV7-2 and TRBJ1-1; 7 bases line up with TRBD1. The CDR3 is 13 amino acids. The V gene's germline CDR1 is SGHTA and CDR2 FQGNSA. V was clipped by 5 bases and J by 4 bases; unmatched bases: 4. The DNA of the CDR3 is TGTGCCAGCAGCCTGTACAGGGGCACTGAAGCTTTCTTT. It yields the protein CASSLYRGTEAFF. The full variable domain, with the rest looked up from reference TRBV7-2 and TRBJ1-1, is GAGVSQSPSNKVTEKGKDVELRCDPISGHTALYWYRQSLGQGLEFLIYFQGNSAPDKSGLPSDRFSAERTGGSVSTLTIQRTQQEDSAVYLCASSLYRGTEAFFGQGTRLTVV.

This clone has just a few counts. V gene TRBV5-5 combines with J gene TRBJ2-7, with 10 positions matching TRBD2. This CDR3 has 15 residues. CDR1 and CDR2 (germline): SGHKS, YYEKEE (reference sequence). V shed 0 bases, J shed 4 bases, and the junction held 4 bases outside the gene matches. The CDR3 here is CASSLGLAGEYEQYF. CDR3 nucleotide sequence: TGTGCCAGCAGCTTGGGTCTAGCGGGAGAATACGAGCAGTACTTC.

The chain joins TRBV30 to TRBJ2-7, with D uncertain. With 2 bases removed from V and 6 bases from J, the gap between germline ends came to 11 bases. Germline CDR1 GTSNPN, CDR2 SVGIG (reference sequence). The CDR3 spans 12 residues. The CDR3: CAWSWSDFEQYF. The CDR3 nucleotides are TGTGCCTGGAGTTGGTCCGACTTCGAGCAGTACTTC.

V usage is TRBV7-2 and J usage is TRBJ1-2; 9 positions agree with TRBD1. The CDR3 spans 14 residues. From germline, CDR1 is SGHTA and CDR2 FQGNSA. The V segment lost 5 bases and the J segment 7 bases; nucleotides outside the gene matches: 8. The CDR3 loop is CASSPGQGSGGYTF. CDR3 nucleotides: TGTGCCAGCAGCCCAGGACAGGGGTCTGGTGGCTACACCTTC.

The chain uses TRBV3-1 (or the pseudogene TRBV3-2) and TRBJ2-2; 8 bases map to TRBD2. V lost 11 bases, J lost 7 bases, and 18 bases stayed unmatched. The CDR3 contains 16 residues. Germline V gives CDR1 LGHDT, CDR2 YNNKEL (reference sequence). This CDR3 reads CARQRARGGPYGELFF. The DNA of the CDR3 is TGTGCCCGCCAAAGGGCTCGGGGGGGGCCTTACGGGGAGCTGTTTTTT.

This clone has more than one count but fewer than ten. V usage is TRBV27 and J usage is TRBJ1-1; D not resolved. Germline values: CDR1 MNHEY, CDR2 SMNVEV (reference sequence). V lost 6 bases and J lost 11, with 13 bases in between. The CDR3 length is 11 residues. DNA of the CDR3: TGTGCCAGCAGATATCTCCGGAGGGCTTTCTTT. Translated: CASRYLRRAFF.

This clone showed up just a few times. The rearrangement uses TRBV7-2 and TRBJ1-5, with 9 bases matching TRBD1. The CDR3 is 17 residues long. J gave up 2 bases and V 1 base, and 6 bases lay outside the gene matches. The germline CDR1 and CDR2 sequences are SGHTA and FQGNSA. The CDR3 spells CASSLEGQGRGNQPQHF. The CDR3, as DNA: TGTGCCAGCAGCTTAGAGGGACAGGGTCGCGGCAATCAGCCCCAGCATTTT.

The rearrangement uses TRBV5-6 and TRBJ1-1; no clear D gene. This CDR3 region has 15 residues. The V and J ends lost 0 bases and 1 base respectively, with 10 bases between them. In germline, CDR1 is SGHDT, CDR2 YYEEEE. For the CDR3, the DNA is TGTGCCAGCAGCTTGGCGGTGTCGGGGAACACTGAAGCTTTCTTT. Its protein is CASSLAVSGNTEAFF. The full variable domain, rest sourced from reference TRBV5-6 and TRBJ1-1, is DAGVTQSPTHLIKTRGQQVTLRCSPKSGHDTVSWYQQALGQGPQFIFQYYEEEERQRGNFPDRFSGHQFPNYSSELNVNALLLGDSALYLCASSLAVSGNTEAFFGQGTRLTVV.